The 9 T cell receptor beta chains presented below share a single source sample, sequenced in a study of yellow fever vaccine responses in identical twins listed by TCRdb under 2018. The library was produced with RT-PCR. Sequencing instrument: Illumina HiSeq 2500. Using fastp at Q25 and MiXCR, TCRdb reprocessed the public reads and kept productive beta chains. One record per CDR3 amino acid sequence lists the most common genes and DNA. The sample has several hundred distinct CDR3 sequences on record, less than 85% of them singletons. The top ten clonotypes cover more than 20% of the sample. The specimen comprised T cells from blood (PBMCs), unsorted or a sorted subset (not recorded which), sampled before or after yellow fever vaccination (not recorded which). The receptors were gathered from a female donor who received the yellow fever vaccine.

The gene calls are TRBV4-3 and TRBJ2-2; D is unclear. V lost 0 bases and J lost 1, with 9 bases in between. Germline CDR1 and CDR2: LGHNA and YSLEER. This CDR3 comprises 16 residues. This CDR3 is CASSQEGYQNTGELFF. As DNA, the CDR3 is TGCGCCAGCAGCCAAGAGGGCTATCAGAACACCGGGGAGCTGTTTTTT.

This chain uses TRBV11-1 with TRBJ2-5; no definite D call. The germline gives CDR1 SGHAT, CDR2 FQDESV (reference sequence). CDR3 length equals 14 residues. V lost 5 bases and J lost 5, with 15 bases in between. The CDR3 here is CASSPAGSLETQYF. As DNA, the CDR3 is TGTGCCAGCAGCCCTGCCGGCTCGTTGGAGACCCAGTACTTC.

V usage is TRBV6-1 and J usage is TRBJ2-7; the match to TRBD1 covers 8 bases. This CDR3 has 15 amino acids. The V gene end was trimmed by 5 bases and the J gene end by 3 bases; junction bases not matched to a gene: 9. From germline, CDR1 is MNHNS and CDR2 SASEGT. The CDR3 here is CASSTTTGVHYEQYF. CDR3 nucleotide sequence: TGTGCCAGCAGTACAACGACAGGGGTTCACTACGAGCAGTACTTC.

This clonotype was seen only once. The chain has TRBV4-1 and TRBJ1-4; 8 nucleotides line up with TRBD1. After removal of 4 bases from V and 7 bases from J, the junction contained 5 bases not matched to a gene. In germline, CDR1 is MGHRA, CDR2 YSYEKL. This CDR3 comprises 14 residues. The CDR3 DNA follows: TGCGCCAGCAGCCGGGCCGGGACAGGTGAAAAACTGTTTTTT. This translates into CASSRAGTGEKLFF.

J is TRBJ1-4 and V is TRBV4-3; TRBD1 matches 8 bases. Germline V lookup: CDR1 LGHNA, CDR2 YSLEER. V lost 0 bases to trimming and J lost 7 bases; unmatched junction nucleotides: 4. The CDR3 is 15 amino acids. The CDR3 nucleotides are TGCGCCAGCAGCCAAGATGGTACAGGGGGTGAAAAACTGTTTTTT. Its protein product is CASSQDGTGGEKLFF.

The chain combines TRBV4-3 with TRBJ2-7; tentative D call: TRBD2 (6 bases). V lost 4 bases, J lost 5 bases, and 18 bases lay in between. The CDR3 covers 15 residues. Germline CDR1 is LGHNA and CDR2 is YSLEER. CDR3 nucleotides: TGCGCCAGCAGCCCGACGGGAGACGGGGTCCACGAGCAGTACTTC. Residues: CASSPTGDGVHEQYF.

This clonotype was detected only a few times. The rearrangement uses TRBV28 and TRBJ1-5, with 9 nucleotides matching TRBD1. The CDR3 totals 15 residues. V lost 3 bases and J lost 4; bases outside the gene matches: 4. CDR1 and CDR2 (germline): MDHEN, SYDVKM. The CDR3 loop reads CASSFPGTGNQPQHF. CDR3 coding DNA: TGTGCCAGCAGTTTCCCCGGGACAGGGAATCAGCCCCAGCATTTT.

This chain links TRBV7-8 with TRBJ2-7; D ambiguous. Germline-derived CDR1 and CDR2 are SGHVS and FQNEAQ. The length of the CDR3 is 14 residues. Trimming shortened V by 4 bases and J by 2 bases, and 12 bases separated the two germline ends. The CDR3 loop reads CASSSLGTPYEQYV. The CDR3 nucleotides are TGTGCCAGCAGCTCCCTCGGTACCCCCTACGAGCAGTACGTC.

The rearrangement joins TRBV6-5 to TRBJ2-1; 10 bases match TRBD2. The V segment lost 0 bases and the J segment 3 bases; nucleotides outside the gene matches: 5. The germline gives CDR1 MNHEY, CDR2 SVGAGI. CDR3 size: 17 residues. The CDR3 DNA reads TGTGCCAGCAGTTACTCGGGCCTAGCGGGGGTCTACAATGAGCAGTTCTTC. Translation: CASSYSGLAGVYNEQFF.